The 7 T cell receptor beta chains below come from one sample, sequenced in a study of cytomegalovirus exposure and HLA in healthy donors (TCRdb year 2017). Library generation was performed with the immunoSEQ multiplex PCR assay. A mixture of 60 forward primers for TCR Vbeta segments and 13 reverse primers for TCR Jbeta segments was used in the multiplex PCR. TCRdb mirrors the immuneACCESS table, restricted to in-frame sequences. Some clones are absent from its copies; in checked studies, under half trace to an unresolved V gene, and the reason for the others is unknown. Counted in this sample were tens of thousands of clones; about 68% of them appeared once. The top ten constitute 7.4% of the sample. Source material: PBMCs. The receptors originated from a woman in her twenties or thirties in good health and CMV-seropositive.

The chain uses TRBV28 and TRBJ1-5; a weak D match, TRBD1 (6 bases). This CDR3 is 17 amino acids long. Germline V gene lookup returns CDR1 MDHEN and CDR2 SYDVKM. Trimming pared 1 base from V and 3 bases from J, leaving 16 bases between. This chain's CDR3 is CASSLLGDISPNQPQHF. The CDR3 nucleotides are TGTGCCAGCAGTTTATTAGGGGACATCAGCCCCAATCAGCCCCAGCATTTT. The full variable domain, rest sourced from reference TRBV28 and TRBJ1-5, is DVKVTQSSRYLVKRTGEKVFLECVQDMDHENMFWYRQDPGLGLRLIYFSYDVKMKEKGDIPEGYSVSREKKERFSLILESASTNQTSMYLCASSLLGDISPNQPQHFGDGTRLSIL.

This clone was counted between two and nine times. V gene TRBV27 combines with J gene TRBJ1-1; D gene ambiguous. V was pared by 1 base and J by 2 bases, with 14 bases between. Germline CDR1 MNHEY, CDR2 SMNVEV (reference sequence). The CDR3 has 16 amino acids. The CDR3 DNA reads as TGTGCCAGCAGTTTATGGAGGGTCAGCCCAAACACTGAAGCTTTCTTT. Protein sequence: CASSLWRVSPNTEAFF.

J is TRBJ2-1 and V is TRBV29-1, with TRBD2 identical over 9 bases. The length of the CDR3 is 14 residues. Germline assignment: CDR1 SQVTM and CDR2 ANQGSEA. Trimming cost V 4 bases and J 6 bases; bases outside gene matches: 7. The chain's CDR3 is CSVVPGLAVNEQFF. CDR3 nucleotide sequence: TGCAGCGTTGTTCCGGGACTAGCAGTCAATGAGCAGTTCTTC.

The rearrangement links TRBV15 to TRBJ2-1; D is possibly TRBD1 (6 bases). Trimming pared 6 bases from V and 7 bases from J, leaving 10 bases between. The germline V gene encodes CDR1 LNHNV and CDR2 YYDKDF (reference sequence). The CDR3 loop spans 12 amino acids. In nucleotides, the CDR3 is TGTGCCACCAGTCAGCAGGGGAATGAGCAGTTCTTC. Its translation: CATSQQGNEQFF.

The genes are TRBV9 and TRBJ2-1; a weak D match, TRBD2 (5 bases). The CDR3 runs 14 residues. CDR1 is SGDLS and CDR2 is YYNGEE in the germline V gene. V shed 0 bases and J shed 5 bases, with 9 bases lying between them. The CDR3 reads CASSVVVGDNEQFF. The CDR3 DNA follows: TGTGCCAGCAGCGTAGTAGTGGGAGACAATGAGCAGTTCTTC.

The chain has TRBV30 and TRBJ2-5; a possible D gene is TRBD2 (5 bases). This CDR3 has 13 amino acids. V lost 4 bases and J lost 8, with 17 bases in between. Germline CDR1 GTSNPN, CDR2 SVGIG (reference sequence). CDR3 bases: TGTGCCTGGACCCCAGGAGCGGCCGGAACCCAGTACTTC. It yields the protein CAWTPGAAGTQYF.

CDR3 sequence reads: CASSWRTGAGTEAFF. As DNA, the CDR3 is TGTGCCAGCAGTTGGAGGACAGGGGCAGGGACTGAAGCTTTCTTT. The gene calls are TRBV28 and TRBJ1-1, with TRBD1 matching 9 bases. Germline trimming cut 4 bases from V and 5 bases from J; bases unmatched to any gene: 8. Germline CDR1 MDHEN, CDR2 SYDVKM. This CDR3 has 15 residues. The whole variable domain, remainder taken from reference TRBV28 and TRBJ1-1, is DVKVTQSSRYLVKRTGEKVFLECVQDMDHENMFWYRQDPGLGLRLIYFSYDVKMKEKGDIPEGYSVSREKKERFSLILESASTNQTSMYLCASSWRTGAGTEAFFGQGTRLTVV.